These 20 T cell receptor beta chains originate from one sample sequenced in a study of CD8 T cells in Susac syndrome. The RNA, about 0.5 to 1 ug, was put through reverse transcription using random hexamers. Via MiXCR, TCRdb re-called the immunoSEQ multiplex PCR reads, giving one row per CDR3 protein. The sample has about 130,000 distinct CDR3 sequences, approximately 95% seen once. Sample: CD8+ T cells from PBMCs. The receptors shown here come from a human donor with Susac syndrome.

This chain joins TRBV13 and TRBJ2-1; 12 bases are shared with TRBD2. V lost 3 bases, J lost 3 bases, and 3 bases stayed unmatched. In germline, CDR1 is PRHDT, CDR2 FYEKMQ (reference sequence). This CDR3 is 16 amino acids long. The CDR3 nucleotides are TGTGCCAGCAGCTTGACTAGCGGGAGTAACTACAATGAGCAGTTCTTC. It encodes CASSLTSGSNYNEQFF.

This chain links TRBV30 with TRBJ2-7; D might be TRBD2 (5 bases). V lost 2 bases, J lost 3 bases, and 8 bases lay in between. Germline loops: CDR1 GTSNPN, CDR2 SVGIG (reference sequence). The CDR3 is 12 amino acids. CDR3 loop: CAWSPGDYEQYF. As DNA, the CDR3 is TGTGCCTGGAGTCCCGGGGACTACGAGCAGTACTTC. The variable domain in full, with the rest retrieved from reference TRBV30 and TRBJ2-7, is SQTIHQWPATLVQPVGSPLSLECTVEGTSNPNLYWYRQAAGRGLQLLFYSVGIGQISSEVPQNLSASRPQDRQFILSSKKLLLSDSGFYLCAWSPGDYEQYFGPGTRLTVT.

Written as DNA, the CDR3 is TGTGCCGGGGGGGGAATCGGTGAGCAGTTCTTC. Protein product: CAGGGIGEQFF. The genes are TRBV10-3 and TRBJ2-1; TRBD2 agrees at 7 bases. The CDR3 contains 11 residues. In germline, CDR1 is ENHRY, CDR2 SYGVKD. J was trimmed by 9 bases and V by 11 bases; bases with no gene match: 7.

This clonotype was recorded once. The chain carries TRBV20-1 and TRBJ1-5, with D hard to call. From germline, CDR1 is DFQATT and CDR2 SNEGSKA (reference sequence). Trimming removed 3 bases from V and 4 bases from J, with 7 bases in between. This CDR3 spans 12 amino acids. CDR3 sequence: CSAREANQPQHF. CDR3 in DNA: TGCAGTGCTAGGGAGGCTAATCAGCCCCAGCATTTT.

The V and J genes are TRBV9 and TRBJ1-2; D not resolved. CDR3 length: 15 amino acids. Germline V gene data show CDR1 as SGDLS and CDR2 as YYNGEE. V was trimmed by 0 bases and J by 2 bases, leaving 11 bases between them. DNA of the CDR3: TGTGCCAGCAGCGTAGTGTGTTGTGGGAACTATGGCTACACCTTC. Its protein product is CASSVVCCGNYGYTF.

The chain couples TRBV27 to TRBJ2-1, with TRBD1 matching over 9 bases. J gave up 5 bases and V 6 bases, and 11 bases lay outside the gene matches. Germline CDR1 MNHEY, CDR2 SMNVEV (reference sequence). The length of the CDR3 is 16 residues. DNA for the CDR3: TGTGCCAGCAGCCGTAACCGGGACAGGGTCGACAATGAGCAGTTCTTC. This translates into CASSRNRDRVDNEQFF.

The CDR3 sequence: CASSPGQGLYEQYF. In DNA, the CDR3 is TGTGCCAGCAGTCCCGGACAAGGTCTCTACGAGCAGTACTTC. This chain connects TRBV27 to TRBJ2-7; tentative D call: TRBD1 (5 bases). Germline CDR1 and CDR2: MNHEY and SMNVEV (reference sequence). V was shortened by 5 bases and J by 3 bases, with 14 bases between the two germline ends. The CDR3 extends over 14 amino acids.

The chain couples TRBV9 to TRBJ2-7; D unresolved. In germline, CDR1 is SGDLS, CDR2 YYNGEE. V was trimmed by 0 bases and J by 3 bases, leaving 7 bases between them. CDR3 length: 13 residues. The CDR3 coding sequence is TGTGCCAGCAGCGTAGCACTGAACTACGAGCAGTACTTC. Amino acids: CASSVALNYEQYF.

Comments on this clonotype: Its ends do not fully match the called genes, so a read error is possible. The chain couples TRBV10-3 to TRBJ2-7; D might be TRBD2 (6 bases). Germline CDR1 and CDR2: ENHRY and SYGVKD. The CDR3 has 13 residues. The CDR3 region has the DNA TGTGCCGCTGGACCGGGACTGTCCTCCGAGCAGTACTTC. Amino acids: CAAGPGLSSEQYF.

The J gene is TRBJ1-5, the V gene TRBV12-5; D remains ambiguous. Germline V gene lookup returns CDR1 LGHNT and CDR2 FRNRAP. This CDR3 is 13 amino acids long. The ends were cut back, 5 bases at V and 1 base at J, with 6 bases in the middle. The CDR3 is CASGTGSNQPQHF. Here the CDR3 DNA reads TGTGCTAGTGGTACGGGAAGCAATCAGCCCCAGCATTTT. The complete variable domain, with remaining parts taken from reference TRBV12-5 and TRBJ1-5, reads DARVTQTPRHKVTEMGQEVTMRCQPILGHNTVFWYRQTMMQGLELLAYFRNRAPLDDSGMPKDRFSAEMPDATLATLKIQPSEPRDSAVYFCASGTGSNQPQHFGDGTRLSIL.

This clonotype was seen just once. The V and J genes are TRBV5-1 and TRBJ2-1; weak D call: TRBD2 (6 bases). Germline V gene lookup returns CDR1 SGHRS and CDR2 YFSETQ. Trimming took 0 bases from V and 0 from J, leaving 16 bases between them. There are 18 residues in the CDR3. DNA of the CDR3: TGCGCCAGCAGCTTGGAGAGGGACTTCCCGACCTCCTACAATGAGCAGTTCTTC. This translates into CASSLERDFPTSYNEQFF.

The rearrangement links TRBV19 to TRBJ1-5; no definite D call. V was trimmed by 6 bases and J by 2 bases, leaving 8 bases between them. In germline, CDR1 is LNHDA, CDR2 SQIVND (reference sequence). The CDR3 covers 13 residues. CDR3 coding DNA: TGTGCCAGTAGCTCAATGGGCAATCAGCCCCAGCATTTT. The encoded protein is CASSSMGNQPQHF.

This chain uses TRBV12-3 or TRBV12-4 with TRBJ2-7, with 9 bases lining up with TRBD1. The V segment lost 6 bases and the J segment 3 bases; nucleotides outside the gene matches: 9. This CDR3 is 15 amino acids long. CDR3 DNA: TGTGCCAGCAGACCTGGGACAGGGCAGATCTACGAGCAGTACTTC. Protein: CASRPGTGQIYEQYF.

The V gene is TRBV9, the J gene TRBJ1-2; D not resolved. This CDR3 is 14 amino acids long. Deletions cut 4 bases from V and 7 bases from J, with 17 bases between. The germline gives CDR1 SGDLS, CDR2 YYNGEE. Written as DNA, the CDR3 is TGTGCCAGCAGCCCCGCGGGAGAATCGAGTGGCTACACCTTC. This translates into CASSPAGESSGYTF.

CDR3 in DNA: TGTGCCAGCAGCCCCAAGACCGGGTACTCCTACGAGCAGTACTTC. Amino acids: CASSPKTGYSYEQYF. This chain uses TRBV7-9 with TRBJ2-7, with D uncertain. Germline-derived CDR1 and CDR2 are SEHNR and FQNEAQ (reference sequence). This CDR3 is built from 15 residues. The germline V and J ends were trimmed by 5 bases and 0 bases, with 14 bases remaining between them.

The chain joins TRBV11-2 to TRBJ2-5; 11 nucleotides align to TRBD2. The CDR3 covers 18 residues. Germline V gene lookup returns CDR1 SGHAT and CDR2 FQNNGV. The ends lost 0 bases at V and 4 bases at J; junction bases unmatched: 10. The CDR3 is CASSLDQLAGGRGETQYF. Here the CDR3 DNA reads TGTGCCAGCAGCTTAGATCAGCTAGCGGGAGGACGGGGAGAGACCCAGTACTTC.

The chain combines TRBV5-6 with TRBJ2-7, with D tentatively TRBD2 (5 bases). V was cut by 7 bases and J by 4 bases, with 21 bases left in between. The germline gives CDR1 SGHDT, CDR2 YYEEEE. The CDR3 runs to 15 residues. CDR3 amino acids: CASPLPAAPSYEQYF. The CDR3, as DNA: TGTGCCAGCCCACTCCCAGCGGCCCCGTCTTACGAGCAGTACTTC.

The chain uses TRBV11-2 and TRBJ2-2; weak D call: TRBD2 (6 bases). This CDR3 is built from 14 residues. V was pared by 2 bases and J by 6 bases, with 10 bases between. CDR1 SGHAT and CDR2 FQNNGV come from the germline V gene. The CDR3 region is CASSLWGDAGELFF. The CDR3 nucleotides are TGTGCCAGCAGCTTATGGGGGGACGCCGGGGAGCTGTTTTTT.

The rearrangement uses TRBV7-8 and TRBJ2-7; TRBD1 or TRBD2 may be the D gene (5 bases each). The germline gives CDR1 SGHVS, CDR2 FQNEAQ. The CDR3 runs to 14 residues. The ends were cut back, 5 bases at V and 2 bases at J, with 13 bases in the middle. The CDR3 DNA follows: TGTGCCAGCAGCCCCGGGGCAGGGCCCTACGAGCAGTACTTC. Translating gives CASSPGAGPYEQYF.

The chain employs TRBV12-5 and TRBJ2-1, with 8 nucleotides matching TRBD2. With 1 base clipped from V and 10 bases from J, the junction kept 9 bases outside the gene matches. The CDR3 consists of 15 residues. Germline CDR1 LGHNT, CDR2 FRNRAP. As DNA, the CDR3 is TGTGCTAGTGGTTTGGGGGGACTAGGGGATATAGAGCAGTTCTTC. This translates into CASGLGGLGDIEQFF.